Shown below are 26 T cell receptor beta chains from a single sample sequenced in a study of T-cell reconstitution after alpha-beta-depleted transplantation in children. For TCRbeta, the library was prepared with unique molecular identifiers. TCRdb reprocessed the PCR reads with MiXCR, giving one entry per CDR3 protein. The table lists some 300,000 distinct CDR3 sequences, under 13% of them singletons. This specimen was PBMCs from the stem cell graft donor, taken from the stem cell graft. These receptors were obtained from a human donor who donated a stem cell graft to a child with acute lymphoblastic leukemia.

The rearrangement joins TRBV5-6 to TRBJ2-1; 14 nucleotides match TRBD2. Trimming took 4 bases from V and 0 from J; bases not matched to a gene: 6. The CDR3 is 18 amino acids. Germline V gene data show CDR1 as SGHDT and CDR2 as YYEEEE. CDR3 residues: CASSGTSGSLSSYNEQFF. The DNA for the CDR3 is TGTGCCAGCAGCGGGACTAGCGGGAGTTTGAGCTCCTACAATGAGCAGTTCTTC.

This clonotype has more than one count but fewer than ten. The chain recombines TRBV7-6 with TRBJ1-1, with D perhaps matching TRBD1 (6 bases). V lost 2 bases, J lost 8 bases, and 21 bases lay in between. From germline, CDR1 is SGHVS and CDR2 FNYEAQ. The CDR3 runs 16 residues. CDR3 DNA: TGTGCCAGCAGCTTAAAAGGGGGGGGCCGAGGGTGGGAAGCTTTCTTT. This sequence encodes CASSLKGGGRGWEAFF.

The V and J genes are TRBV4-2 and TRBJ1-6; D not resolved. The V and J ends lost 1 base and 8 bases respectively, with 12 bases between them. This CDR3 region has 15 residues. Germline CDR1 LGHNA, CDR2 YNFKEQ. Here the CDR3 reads CASSQVQSDDSPLHF. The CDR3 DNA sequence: TGTGCCAGCAGCCAAGTTCAGTCAGACGATTCACCCCTCCACTTT.

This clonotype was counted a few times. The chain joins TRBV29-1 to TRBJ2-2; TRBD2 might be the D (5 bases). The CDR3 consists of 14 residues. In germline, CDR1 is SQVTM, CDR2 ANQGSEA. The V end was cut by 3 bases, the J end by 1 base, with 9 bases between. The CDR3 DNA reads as TGCAGCGTTGATAGGGCGGGGAACACCGGGGAGCTGTTTTTT. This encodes CSVDRAGNTGELFF.

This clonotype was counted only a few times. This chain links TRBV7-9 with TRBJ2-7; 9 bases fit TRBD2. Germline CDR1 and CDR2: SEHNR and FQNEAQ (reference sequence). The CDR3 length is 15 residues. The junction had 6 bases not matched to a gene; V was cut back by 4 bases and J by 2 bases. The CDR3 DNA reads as TGTGCCAGCAGCTCTCAGCGGGAGGCCGCCTACGAGCAGTACTTC. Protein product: CASSSQREAAYEQYF.

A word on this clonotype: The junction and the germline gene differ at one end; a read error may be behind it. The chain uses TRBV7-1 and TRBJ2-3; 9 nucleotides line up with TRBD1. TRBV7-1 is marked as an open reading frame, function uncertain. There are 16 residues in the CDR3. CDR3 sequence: CASSPAGQGLWDTHYF. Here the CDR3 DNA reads TGTGCCAGCAGCCCAGCGGGACAGGGCCTTTGGGATACGCATTATTTT.

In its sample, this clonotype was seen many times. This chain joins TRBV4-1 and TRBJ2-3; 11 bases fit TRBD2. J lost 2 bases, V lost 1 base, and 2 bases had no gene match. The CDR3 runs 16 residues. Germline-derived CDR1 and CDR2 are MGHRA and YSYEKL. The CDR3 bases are TGCGCCAGCAGCCAAGGACTAGCGGGATACACAGATACGCAGTATTTT. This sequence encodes CASSQGLAGYTDTQYF.

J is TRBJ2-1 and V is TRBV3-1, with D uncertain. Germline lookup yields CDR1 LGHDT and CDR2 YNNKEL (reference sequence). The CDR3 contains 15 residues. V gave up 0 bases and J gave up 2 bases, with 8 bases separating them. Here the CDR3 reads CASSQEISTYNEQFF. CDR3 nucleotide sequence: TGTGCCAGCAGCCAAGAGATAAGTACCTACAATGAGCAGTTCTTC.

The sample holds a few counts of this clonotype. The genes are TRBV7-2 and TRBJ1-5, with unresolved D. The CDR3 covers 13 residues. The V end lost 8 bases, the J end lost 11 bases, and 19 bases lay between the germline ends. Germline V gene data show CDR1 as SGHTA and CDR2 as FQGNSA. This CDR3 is CASRGEGAFSQHF. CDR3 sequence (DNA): TGTGCCAGCCGCGGGGAGGGTGCCTTTTCCCAGCATTTT. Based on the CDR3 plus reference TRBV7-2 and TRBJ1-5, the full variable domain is GAGVSQSPSNKVTEKGKDVELRCDPISGHTALYWYRQSLGQGLEFLIYFQGNSAPDKSGLPSDRFSAERTGGSVSTLTIQRTQQEDSAVYLCASRGEGAFSQHFGDGTRLSIL.

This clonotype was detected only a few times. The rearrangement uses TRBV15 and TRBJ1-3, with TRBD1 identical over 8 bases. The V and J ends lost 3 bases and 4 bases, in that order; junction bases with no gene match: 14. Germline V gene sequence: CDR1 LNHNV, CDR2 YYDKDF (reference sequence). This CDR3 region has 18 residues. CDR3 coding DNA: TGTGCCACCAGCAGCCGCCGGGCAGGGGGCTTGGGAGGAAACACCATATATTTT. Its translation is CATSSRRAGGLGGNTIYF.

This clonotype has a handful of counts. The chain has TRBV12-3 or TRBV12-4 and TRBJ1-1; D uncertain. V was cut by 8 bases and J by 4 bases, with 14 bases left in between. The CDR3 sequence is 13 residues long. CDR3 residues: CASSSGRGTEAFF. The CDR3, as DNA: TGTGCCAGCTCCTCAGGACGAGGCACTGAAGCTTTCTTT.

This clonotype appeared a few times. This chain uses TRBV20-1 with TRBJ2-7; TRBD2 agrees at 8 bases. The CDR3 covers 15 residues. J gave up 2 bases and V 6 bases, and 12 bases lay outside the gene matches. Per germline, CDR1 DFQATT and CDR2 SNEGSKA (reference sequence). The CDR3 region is CSAMGIGLAAYEQYF. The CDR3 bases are TGCAGTGCAATGGGCATAGGACTAGCTGCCTACGAGCAGTACTTC.

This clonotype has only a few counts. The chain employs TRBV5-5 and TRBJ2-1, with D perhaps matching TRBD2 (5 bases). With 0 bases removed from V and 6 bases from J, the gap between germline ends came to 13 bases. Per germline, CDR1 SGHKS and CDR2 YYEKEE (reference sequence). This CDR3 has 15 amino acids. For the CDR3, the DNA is TGTGCCAGCAGCTTGGCCGTACGGGGTGGCAATGAGCAGTTCTTC. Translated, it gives CASSLAVRGGNEQFF.

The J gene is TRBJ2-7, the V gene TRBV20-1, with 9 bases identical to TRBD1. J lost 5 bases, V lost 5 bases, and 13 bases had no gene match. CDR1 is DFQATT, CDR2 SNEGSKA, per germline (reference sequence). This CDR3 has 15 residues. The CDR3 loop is CSARRAGTGTHEQYF. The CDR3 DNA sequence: TGCAGTGCTCGACGCGCCGGGACAGGGACCCACGAGCAGTACTTC.

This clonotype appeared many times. CDR3: CASTNLVDPQYF. In DNA form, the CDR3 reads TGTGCCAGCACCAACTTAGTTGATCCGCAGTATTTT. V usage is TRBV7-9 and J usage is TRBJ2-3; D remains ambiguous. V lost 7 bases and J 10 bases, leaving 15 bases between the germline ends. This CDR3 is 12 amino acids long. Germline V gives CDR1 SEHNR, CDR2 FQNEAQ (reference sequence).

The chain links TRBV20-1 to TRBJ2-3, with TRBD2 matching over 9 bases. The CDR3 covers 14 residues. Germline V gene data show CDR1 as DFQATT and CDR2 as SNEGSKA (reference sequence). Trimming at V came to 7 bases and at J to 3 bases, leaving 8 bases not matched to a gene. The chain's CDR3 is CSESPGLATDTQYF. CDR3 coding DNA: TGCAGTGAATCTCCCGGACTAGCGACAGATACGCAGTATTTT.

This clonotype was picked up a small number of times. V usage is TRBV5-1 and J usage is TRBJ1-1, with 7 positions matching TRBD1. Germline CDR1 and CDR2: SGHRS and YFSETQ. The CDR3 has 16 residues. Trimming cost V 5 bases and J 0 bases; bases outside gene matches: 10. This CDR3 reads CASRTTPDRVNTEAFF. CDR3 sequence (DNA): TGCGCCAGCAGGACAACTCCCGACAGGGTGAACACTGAAGCTTTCTTT.

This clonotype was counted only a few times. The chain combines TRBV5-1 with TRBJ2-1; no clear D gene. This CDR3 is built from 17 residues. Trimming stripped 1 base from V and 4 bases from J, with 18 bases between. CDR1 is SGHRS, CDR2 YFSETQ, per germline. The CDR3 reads CASSLSVWQLSYNEQFF. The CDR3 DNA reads TGCGCCAGCAGCTTGTCTGTTTGGCAGCTCTCATACAATGAGCAGTTCTTC.

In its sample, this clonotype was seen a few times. The CDR3 nucleotides are TGCGCCAGCAGCCAGGAACAGGGTTCCTACGAGCAGTACTTC. Translation: CASSQEQGSYEQYF. The rearrangement links TRBV4-3 to TRBJ2-7; TRBD1 is a possible D gene (6 bases). Germline CDR1 LGHNA, CDR2 YSLEER. The CDR3 has 14 amino acids. The V gene lost 3 bases and the J gene lost 1 base, with 10 bases spanning the gap.

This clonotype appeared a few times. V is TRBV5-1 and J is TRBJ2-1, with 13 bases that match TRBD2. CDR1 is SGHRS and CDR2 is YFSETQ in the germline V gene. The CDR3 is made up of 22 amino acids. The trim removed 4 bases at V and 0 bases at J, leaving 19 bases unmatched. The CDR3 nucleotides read TGCGCCAGCAGCCCTCAAGGGTCCACTAGCGGGAGGGCCTCTGGCTCCTACAATGAGCAGTTCTTC. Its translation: CASSPQGSTSGRASGSYNEQFF.

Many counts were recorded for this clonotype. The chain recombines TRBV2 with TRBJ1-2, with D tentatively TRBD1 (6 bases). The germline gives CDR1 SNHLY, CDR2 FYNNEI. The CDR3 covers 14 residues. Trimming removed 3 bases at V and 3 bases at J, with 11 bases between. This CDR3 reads CASSDVGGHYGYTF. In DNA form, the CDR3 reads TGTGCCAGCAGTGATGTGGGGGGCCACTATGGCTACACCTTC.

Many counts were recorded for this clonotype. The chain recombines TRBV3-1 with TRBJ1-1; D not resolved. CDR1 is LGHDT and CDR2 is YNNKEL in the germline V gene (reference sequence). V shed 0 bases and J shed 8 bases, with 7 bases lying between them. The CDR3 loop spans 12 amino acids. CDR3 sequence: CASSQDGREAFF. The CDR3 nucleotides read TGTGCCAGCAGCCAAGATGGGAGGGAAGCTTTCTTT.

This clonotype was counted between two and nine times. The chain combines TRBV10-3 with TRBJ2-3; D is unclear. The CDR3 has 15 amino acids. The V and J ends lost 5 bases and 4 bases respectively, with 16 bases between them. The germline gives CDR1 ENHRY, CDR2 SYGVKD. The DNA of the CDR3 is TGTGCCATCAGTTCCCAAATAGCAAGCGCAGATACGCAGTATTTT. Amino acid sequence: CAISSQIASADTQYF.

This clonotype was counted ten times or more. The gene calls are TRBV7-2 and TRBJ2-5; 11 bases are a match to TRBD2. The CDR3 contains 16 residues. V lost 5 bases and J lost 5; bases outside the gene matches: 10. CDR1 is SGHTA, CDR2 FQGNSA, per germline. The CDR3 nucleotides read TGTGCCAGCAGCCCATATAGCGGGAGGGCCGTCGAGACCCAGTACTTC. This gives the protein CASSPYSGRAVETQYF.

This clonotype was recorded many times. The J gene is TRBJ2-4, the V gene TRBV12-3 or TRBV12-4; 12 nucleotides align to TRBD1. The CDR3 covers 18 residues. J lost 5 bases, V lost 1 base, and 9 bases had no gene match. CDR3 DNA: TGTGCCAGCAGTTTAGTGACGGGACAGGGGGCCGGACAAAACATTCAGTACTTC. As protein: CASSLVTGQGAGQNIQYF.

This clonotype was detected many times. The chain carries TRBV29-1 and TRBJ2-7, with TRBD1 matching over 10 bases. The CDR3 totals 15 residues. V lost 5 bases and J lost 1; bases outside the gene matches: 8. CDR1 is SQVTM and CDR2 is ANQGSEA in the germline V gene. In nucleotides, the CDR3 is TGCAGCGTTAAAGGGACAGGGGACCATTCCTACGAGCAGTACTTC. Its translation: CSVKGTGDHSYEQYF.